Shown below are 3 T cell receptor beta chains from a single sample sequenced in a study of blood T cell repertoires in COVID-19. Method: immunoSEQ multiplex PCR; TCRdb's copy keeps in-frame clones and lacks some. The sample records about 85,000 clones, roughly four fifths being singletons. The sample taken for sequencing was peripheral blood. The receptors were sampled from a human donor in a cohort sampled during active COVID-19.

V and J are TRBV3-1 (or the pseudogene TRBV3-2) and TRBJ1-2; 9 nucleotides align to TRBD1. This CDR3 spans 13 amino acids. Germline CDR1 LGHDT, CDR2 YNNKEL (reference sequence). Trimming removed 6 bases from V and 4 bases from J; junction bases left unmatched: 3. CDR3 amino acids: CASRDRGTYGYTF. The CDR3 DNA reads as TGTGCCAGCAGGGACAGGGGTACCTATGGCTACACCTTC.

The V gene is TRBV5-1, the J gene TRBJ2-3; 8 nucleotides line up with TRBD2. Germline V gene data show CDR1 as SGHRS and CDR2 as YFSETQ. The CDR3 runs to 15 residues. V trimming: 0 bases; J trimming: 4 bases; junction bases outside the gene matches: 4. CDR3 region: CASSLELAVPDTQYF. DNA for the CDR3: TGCGCCAGCAGCTTGGAACTAGCGGTCCCAGATACGCAGTATTTT.

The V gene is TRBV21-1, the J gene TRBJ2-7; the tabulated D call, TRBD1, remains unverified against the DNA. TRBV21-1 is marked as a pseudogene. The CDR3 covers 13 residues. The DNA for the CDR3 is TGTGCCAGCAGAAACGTTAGGGGGTACGAGCAGTACTTC. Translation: CASRNVRGYEQYF.